These T cell receptor beta chains were read from a single sample in a study of blood T cell repertoires in COVID-19. Produced via immunoSEQ multiplex PCR; TCRdb's table is partial and in-frame only. The table has roughly 250,000 clones, over 75% seen once. Sequenced material: peripheral blood. These receptors were obtained from a woman in her forties who had recovered from COVID-19. The CDR3 runs from the conserved cysteine through the conserved F or W. Fields, in order: CDR3 protein, J gene, V gene.

cdr3_aa: CASSFINRHYGYTF; j_call: TRBJ1-2; v_call: TRBV28
cdr3_aa: CASGVGQGFFYEQYF; j_call: TRBJ2-7; v_call: TRBV7-2
cdr3_aa: CASSEERTNLNQPQHF; j_call: TRBJ1-5; v_call: TRBV6-1
cdr3_aa: CASSYTPTSHNEQFF; j_call: TRBJ2-1; v_call: TRBV6-5
cdr3_aa: CASSIWATGAYEQYF; j_call: TRBJ2-7; v_call: TRBV19
cdr3_aa: CASSLGRDNEQFF; j_call: TRBJ2-1; v_call: TRBV12-3/TRBV12-4
cdr3_aa: CASSQHLSGLAEQETQYF; j_call: TRBJ2-5; v_call: TRBV23-1
cdr3_aa: CAIPTRPSPYEQYF; j_call: TRBJ2-7; v_call: TRBV27
cdr3_aa: CASSIHPLAGGTDTQYF; j_call: TRBJ2-3; v_call: TRBV19
cdr3_aa: CASSSLMMTGGSTEAFF; j_call: TRBJ1-1; v_call: TRBV27
cdr3_aa: CAWRSLGEETQYF; j_call: TRBJ2-5; v_call: TRBV30
cdr3_aa: CASSFLGGMTKNIQYF; j_call: TRBJ2-4; v_call: TRBV7-8
cdr3_aa: CASSLGSYGTDTQYF; j_call: TRBJ2-3; v_call: TRBV5-1
cdr3_aa: CASSSDKNNEQFF; j_call: TRBJ2-1; v_call: TRBV7-9
cdr3_aa: CASRSDRNQPQHF; j_call: TRBJ1-5; v_call: TRBV12-3/TRBV12-4
cdr3_aa: CASSLRSGGTRGETQYF; j_call: TRBJ2-5; v_call: TRBV3-1/TRBV3-2